The TCR beta chain described here comes from a study of shared clonotypes between healthy human individuals (TCRdb year 2020). Context from the whole study: The cohort comprised a couple of women and a few men aged 18 to 49 years. The study deeply sequenced blood TCR repertoires of five healthy adults to estimate repertoire size and the extent of clonotype sharing between individuals. Libraries were prepared and TCR repertoires were sequenced by different laboratories using diverse techniques, in order to increase sequencing depth and limit assay-specific biases. For each donor, three plates each were used for CD4 naive and CD4 memory, two plates were used for CD8 naive, and one plate was used for CD8 memory. Between about 0.85 and 9.5 billion PBMCs per donor were obtained by leukapheresis. The study at large found these results: Higher generation probabilities were observed for clonotypes shared by all four sorted-subset donors than for non-shared clonotypes. When a few donors were compared, the shared fraction of clonotypes was 5% to 6.5% for naive CD4, 3.5% to 4% for naive CD8, 2.3% for memory CD4, and 0.4% for memory CD8. Rarefaction of sorted-subset datasets indicated incomplete sequencing despite the large sequencing depth. The genetic and exposure-history diversity represented was limited by the small number of donors. Based on pairwise subsampling, the degree of clonotype sharing among donors was expected to be affected by sequencing depth. Sampling was restricted to blood, and TCR repertoires in tissues likely differ from the TCR repertoires found in blood. Estimated clonotype richness was generally larger for naive than for memory subsets.

Concerning this clone itself: Its recognized antigen is unknown. No base qualities exist here, and no much larger clone lies one base off it.

CD8 naive samples were obtained by positive selection for CCR7 among CD45RO-negative cells, yielding a CD45RA+CCR7+ population from which TemRA cells were excluded. Healthy HIV-negative adults with no recently reported acute infections or vaccinations were included as donors. Every donor was a Caucasian adult living in Nashville, Tennessee, USA. Blood was collected by leukapheresis, and PBMCs were isolated by Ficoll-Histopaque density gradient centrifugation and then cryopreserved in liquid nitrogen vapor phase. Analytical flow cytometry was used to check the purity and quantity of each magnetically sorted T cell population. From each sorted fraction, genomic DNA was isolated and quantified by UV absorbance on a Nanodrop 2000c. Using the deep immunoSEQ assay, multiplex PCR amplified TCR CDR3 regions from genomic DNA. Extracted genomic DNA from each cell subset was spread evenly across all wells of several immunoSEQ 96-well plates, with each plate serving as a replicate. For sorted subsets, 150 to 200 ng genomic DNA, equal to approximately 30,000 T cell genomes, was loaded into each replicate PCR. Purified libraries were measured with a Qubit 3.0 fluorometer, size-checked on a Bioanalyzer 2100, and measured again with the KAPA Library Quantification kit. Every immunoSEQ 96-well plate was sequenced on a separate single-read 150-cycle Illumina NextSeq 550 flow cell. Processing in the source paper ran as follows. The immunoSEQ output contained only junctional sequences without quality scores, so filtering could not match that applied to full-length reads. Sequences were annotated with PyIR, a Python wrapper for IgBLAST v1.9, and V/J genes and CDR3 were assigned using IMGT germline references. Reads with weak V/J assignments (E-value above 1e-6), missing CDR3, stop codons, out-of-frame junctions, or ambiguous translated residues were removed. A V3J clonotype was defined by an identical inferred V gene, J gene, and CDR3 amino acid sequence. The percentage overlap between two repertoires was calculated by dividing the number of shared unique clonotypes by the size of the smaller repertoire. Richness of each repertoire was evaluated using RTK rarefaction, the Chao1 estimator, and Recon v2.1 estimates of unobserved clonotypes. For all TCRbeta clonotypes obtained by the gDNA method from a few donors, generation probabilities were computed with OLGA. Imported from immuneACCESS, the table was reduced by TCRdb to in-frame sequences with V and J called. These copies leave out some clones; in studies compared against another copy, an unresolved V gene accounts for under half, and the cause of the remainder is not known. The V and J calls and clone size are taken from that table; D and trimming were inferred from the DNA. The sample profile shows 2 million to 2.5 million clones; about 93% of them were found once. The ten biggest clones cover about 1.5% of the sample.

This TCR derives from a man aged 18 to 30 in good health. Some clones in this sample may be carry-over from other donors' samples. Sequenced: naive CD8+ T cells from PBMCs. The cell subset or site tag for this specimen amounts to: CD45RA+CCR7+.

CDR3 sequence: CASSFSSGRVTDTQYF. In nucleotide form, the sequence is TGTGCCAGCAGTTTCTCTAGCGGGAGGGTTACAGATACGCAGTATTTT. The chain links TRBV28 with TRBJ2-3; 12 central bases correspond to TRBD2. Sequences MDHEN (CDR1) and SYDVKM (CDR2) are obtained from the germline V gene. Clipping removes 3 bases from V and 3 bases from J, with 4 as the unmatched junction base count. CDR3 length: 16 amino acids, cysteine to phenylalanine. Of the read, only the CDR3 DNA is kept; its 48 bases are in frame from base 1.